The next 7 T cell receptor beta chains were all read from a single sample in a study of vaccination and CD4 T cells after COVID-19. Antigens for these TCRs are unknown. The treatment here: approximately nine-day PBMC culture with coronavirus spike peptide pools or control peptides (ViraFEST assay). Scientists ran DNA taken from cultured CD4+ T cells through the Oncomine TCR Beta short-read assay for sequencing. TCRdb called the PCR reads again in MiXCR, with one record for every CDR3 protein. The sample has about 13,000 distinct CDR3 sequences, roughly half seen once. Sequencing was carried out using CD4+ T cells from blood, cultured in vitro. Receptor source: a human donor who had recovered from COVID-19.

The rearrangement uses TRBV7-9 and TRBJ1-5; 8 nucleotides align to TRBD1. CDR1 is SEHNR, CDR2 FQNEAQ, per germline (reference sequence). The CDR3 is 14 residues long. The ends lost 6 bases at V and 6 bases at J; junction bases unmatched: 7. CDR3 bases: TGTGCCAGCAGTTTGACAGGGGAGAGTCAGCCCCAGCATTTT. This translates into CASSLTGESQPQHF.

This clonotype has only a few counts. The CDR3 is CSGGGGADTQYF. CDR3 bases: TGCAGTGGGGGTGGCGGTGCAGATACGCAGTATTTT. This chain connects TRBV20-1 to TRBJ2-3; no definite D call. The V gene's germline CDR1 is DFQATT and CDR2 SNEGSKA (reference sequence). The CDR3 covers 12 residues. Trimming took off 7 bases at V and 4 bases at J, with 12 bases between the two ends.

Only a few counts were recorded for this clonotype. The rearrangement joins TRBV5-1 to TRBJ1-5, with D possibly matching TRBD1 (6 bases). The V gene lost 4 bases and the J gene lost 0 bases, with 14 bases spanning the gap. The CDR3 spans 16 residues. The germline gives CDR1 SGHRS, CDR2 YFSETQ. For the CDR3, the DNA is TGCGCCAGCAGCACGGGACATGGCGATAGCAATCAGCCCCAGCATTTT. It translates to CASSTGHGDSNQPQHF.

This chain uses TRBV2 with TRBJ2-7; either TRBD1 or TRBD2 may supply D (5 bases each). The germline V gene has CDR1 SNHLY and CDR2 FYNNEI. The CDR3 has 14 amino acids. V was clipped by 6 bases and J by 1 base, with 13 bases between them. CDR3: CASRVGTQSYEQYF. The CDR3 DNA sequence: TGTGCCAGCAGAGTCGGGACCCAATCCTACGAGCAGTACTTC.

The V and J genes are TRBV6-1 and TRBJ2-7, with TRBD2 matching over 8 bases. The CDR3 extends over 15 amino acids. V gave up 10 bases and J gave up 4 bases; unmatched junction bases: 15. Germline CDR1 reads MNHNS; CDR2 reads SASEGT. The CDR3 loop is CATLNFGTSEYEQYF. CDR3 coding DNA: TGTGCCACTTTAAACTTCGGGACTAGTGAGTACGAGCAGTACTTC.

The chain links TRBV19 to TRBJ1-6, with 9 bases that match TRBD1. Germline CDR1 is LNHDA and CDR2 is SQIVND (reference sequence). Germline trimming cut 6 bases from V and 9 bases from J; bases unmatched to any gene: 6. There are 14 residues in the CDR3. The CDR3 is CASRRDRAPSPLHF. CDR3 coding DNA: TGTGCCAGTAGGCGGGACAGGGCACCTTCACCCCTCCACTTT.

This clonotype occurred a few times. The chain recombines TRBV24-1 with TRBJ2-1; 11 bases agree with TRBD2. Trimming took 4 bases from V and 6 from J; bases not matched to a gene: 7. Germline V lookup: CDR1 KGHDR, CDR2 SFDVKD. The CDR3 sequence is 16 residues long. The DNA for the CDR3 is TGTGCCACCAGTGACCCACTAGCGGGAGTAGGCAATGAGCAGTTCTTC. It is translated as CATSDPLAGVGNEQFF.